These 26 T cell receptor beta chains originate from one sample sequenced in a study of shared clonotypes between healthy human individuals. The naive CD8 subset, CD45RO-negative cells positively selected for CCR7, excluded terminally differentiated effector memory CD45RA+ cells. Libraries were prepared by immunoSEQ multiplex PCR; TCRdb keeps only in-frame clonotypes and omits some of them. The sample lists approximately 600,000 clones, around 95% occurring once. Sequencing was done on a sample of naive CD8+ T cells sorted from blood. All receptors come from a woman in her thirties in good health.

The rearrangement uses TRBV9 and TRBJ2-7, with a possible D match to TRBD1 (6 bases). V was clipped by 4 bases and J by 7 bases, with 15 bases between them. The CDR3 covers 13 residues. Germline lookup yields CDR1 SGDLS and CDR2 YYNGEE. The CDR3 here is CASSTGSGTEQYF. CDR3 nucleotide sequence: TGTGCCAGCAGCACAGGGTCTGGTACGGAGCAGTACTTC.

The chain uses TRBV29-1 and TRBJ1-2; 10 positions match TRBD1. After removal of 7 bases from V and 5 bases from J, the junction contained 10 bases not matched to a gene. This CDR3 contains 14 residues. The germline V gene encodes CDR1 SQVTM and CDR2 ANQGSEA. CDR3 bases: TGCAGCGCTCGAGGACAGGGGGTCCTTTATGGCTACACCTTC. Its protein is CSARGQGVLYGYTF.

CDR3 bases: TGCGCCAGCAGACGGGGGGACTACGAGCAGTACTTC. This gives the protein CASRRGDYEQYF. This sequence joins TRBV5-1 and TRBJ2-7, with 7 bases aligning to TRBD2. The CDR3 extends over 12 amino acids. V lost 5 bases to trimming and J lost 3 bases; unmatched junction nucleotides: 2. The germline CDR1 and CDR2 sequences are SGHRS and YFSETQ.

The chain recombines TRBV28 with TRBJ2-2; no clear D. Germline-derived CDR1 and CDR2 are MDHEN and SYDVKM. This CDR3 comprises 15 residues. The V end lost 6 bases, the J end lost 4 bases, and 15 bases lay between the germline ends. CDR3 loop: CASSPSSGSTGELFF. The CDR3 DNA reads TGTGCCAGCAGCCCCTCCTCTGGGTCCACCGGGGAGCTGTTTTTT.

This chain uses TRBV4-2 with TRBJ2-7; D not resolved. The CDR3 runs to 14 residues. From germline, CDR1 is LGHNA and CDR2 YNFKEQ. Deletions cut 4 bases from V and 3 bases from J, with 13 bases between. The CDR3 DNA reads TGTGCCAGCAGCCTCTGGCTGCATTACTACGAGCAGTACTTC. Its translation is CASSLWLHYYEQYF.

The chain couples TRBV7-9 to TRBJ2-7, with D unclear. The germline V gene encodes CDR1 SEHNR and CDR2 FQNEAQ (reference sequence). Trimming removed 3 bases from V and 2 bases from J, with 8 bases in between. CDR3 length: 13 residues. The CDR3 sequence is CASSLPGAYEQYF. In DNA form, the CDR3 reads TGTGCCAGCAGCTTGCCTGGGGCCTACGAGCAGTACTTC. Using reference TRBV7-9 and TRBJ2-7 for the parts outside the CDR3, the full variable domain is DTGVSQNPRHKITKRGQNVTFRCDPISEHNRLYWYRQTLGQGPEFLTYFQNEAQLEKSRLLSDRFSAERPKGSFSTLEIQRTEQGDSAMYLCASSLPGAYEQYFGPGTRLTVT.

The rearrangement joins TRBV7-7 to TRBJ2-1; D ambiguous. Germline values: CDR1 SSHAT, CDR2 FNYEAQ (reference sequence). The CDR3 is 14 residues long. V was pared by 0 bases and J by 5 bases, with 8 bases between. The CDR3 DNA sequence: TGTGCCAGCAGCTTAGCGTTGGGGAACAATGAGCAGTTCTTC. This sequence encodes CASSLALGNNEQFF.

J is TRBJ2-7 and V is TRBV7-9; 8 bases line up with TRBD2. Unmatched junction bases numbered 19, after V lost 6 bases and J lost 9 bases. CDR3 length equals 16 residues. Germline assignment: CDR1 SEHNR and CDR2 FQNEAQ (reference sequence). CDR3 residues: CASSYDSSGHLRGQYF. For the CDR3, the DNA is TGTGCCAGCAGTTACGACTCTAGCGGGCATCTGCGAGGGCAGTACTTC.

V and J are TRBV11-2 and TRBJ1-5; D unclear. Trimming shortened V by 5 bases and J by 7 bases, and 12 bases separated the two germline ends. The CDR3 extends over 13 amino acids. Germline CDR1 reads SGHAT; CDR2 reads FQNNGV. CDR3 protein: CASSPRAGQPQHF. The CDR3 DNA is TGTGCCAGCAGCCCCCGGGCCGGGCAGCCCCAGCATTTT.

The V gene is TRBV7-6, the J gene TRBJ2-7, with TRBD1 matching 7 bases. The CDR3 consists of 15 residues. Trimming at V came to 4 bases and at J to 2 bases, leaving 8 bases not matched to a gene. CDR1 is SGHVS, CDR2 FNYEAQ, per germline. The DNA of the CDR3 is TGTGCCAGCAGCTATGGAACAGGGGCTACCTACGAGCAGTACTTC. Encoded protein: CASSYGTGATYEQYF. Full variable domain (rest looked up from reference TRBV7-6 and TRBJ2-7): GAGVSQSPRYKVTKRGQDVALRCDPISGHVSLYWYRQALGQGPEFLTYFNYEAQQDKSGLPNDRFSAERPEGSISTLTIQRTEQRDSAMYRCASSYGTGATYEQYFGPGTRLTVT.

The chain links TRBV28 to TRBJ2-5; a possible D gene is TRBD1 (5 bases). CDR1 is MDHEN, CDR2 SYDVKM, per germline. The CDR3 has 14 amino acids. The ends were cut back, 5 bases at V and 3 bases at J, with 13 bases in the middle. CDR3 bases: TGTGCCAGCAGTCCAGGTGGGGCAAAAGAGACCCAGTACTTC. Its protein is CASSPGGAKETQYF.

The chain links TRBV28 to TRBJ2-7, with 13 nucleotides matching TRBD2. The CDR3 is 16 amino acids. Looked up from germline, CDR1 is MDHEN and CDR2 is SYDVKM. Germline trimming cut 8 bases from V and 3 bases from J; bases unmatched to any gene: 10. The CDR3 sequence: CASDGTSGMMGYEQYF. The CDR3 coding sequence is TGTGCCAGCGATGGGACTAGCGGGATGATGGGCTACGAGCAGTACTTC. Drawing the rest from reference TRBV28 and TRBJ2-7, the complete variable domain is DVKVTQSSRYLVKRTGEKVFLECVQDMDHENMFWYRQDPGLGLRLIYFSYDVKMKEKGDIPEGYSVSREKKERFSLILESASTNQTSMYLCASDGTSGMMGYEQYFGPGTRLTVT.

The chain carries TRBV29-1 and TRBJ1-3; D may be TRBD1 (6 bases). The CDR3 covers 17 residues. Trimming shortened V by 0 bases and J by 2 bases, and 17 bases separated the two germline ends. Germline V gives CDR1 SQVTM, CDR2 ANQGSEA. The CDR3 DNA reads TGCAGCGTTGAAGAGGGTGTCCGGGGGGCAGCTGGAAACACCATATATTTT. Translation: CSVEEGVRGAAGNTIYF.

V and J are TRBV11-2 and TRBJ2-5, with D perhaps TRBD1 (5 bases). Germline CDR1 and CDR2: SGHAT and FQNNGV. The V and J ends lost 5 bases and 5 bases respectively, with 9 bases between them. The CDR3 loop spans 12 amino acids. For the CDR3, the DNA is TGTGCCAGCAGCCAATACAGGGAGACCCAGTACTTC. Amino acids: CASSQYRETQYF.

J is TRBJ2-3 and V is TRBV28; no reliable D call. Germline CDR1 and CDR2: MDHEN and SYDVKM. V lost 5 bases, J lost 2 bases, and 20 bases lay in between. The CDR3 sequence is 17 residues long. The DNA for the CDR3 is TGTGCCAGCAGTCCCCGCCTTGGGCAGAAGGTCACAGATACGCAGTATTTT. Its protein is CASSPRLGQKVTDTQYF.

This sequence joins TRBV6-6 and TRBJ2-7; no firm D call. V was shortened by 0 bases and J by 3 bases, with 9 bases between the two germline ends. Per germline, CDR1 MNHNY and CDR2 SVGAGI (reference sequence). This CDR3 is 14 amino acids long. The CDR3 here is CASSYSTPGYEQYF. The CDR3 DNA sequence: TGTGCCAGCAGTTACTCGACACCCGGCTACGAGCAGTACTTC.

The rearrangement uses TRBV13 and TRBJ2-7, with a weak D call TRBD2 (5 bases). Germline V gene lookup returns CDR1 PRHDT and CDR2 FYEKMQ (reference sequence). Trimming cost V 0 bases and J 4 bases, with 7 bases left between them. The CDR3 runs 13 residues. In DNA form, the CDR3 reads TGTGCCAGCAGCTTAGGCCTAGCATACGAGCAGTACTTC. It translates to CASSLGLAYEQYF.

The gene calls are TRBV28 and TRBJ2-7; a possible D gene is TRBD1 (5 bases). The CDR3 runs to 14 residues. Germline V CDR1 and CDR2: MDHEN, SYDVKM. V lost 2 bases and J 2 bases, leaving 10 bases between the germline ends. The CDR3 region has the DNA TGTGCCAGCAGTTTAAGTGACAGAGCCTACGAGCAGTACTTC. Protein sequence: CASSLSDRAYEQYF.

The chain has TRBV29-1 and TRBJ2-1, with TRBD2 identical over 10 bases. The CDR3 extends over 15 amino acids. Germline trimming cut 5 bases from V and 1 base from J; bases unmatched to any gene: 5. In germline, CDR1 is SQVTM, CDR2 ANQGSEA. The CDR3 is CSVRSGRLSYNEQFF. The CDR3 DNA reads as TGCAGCGTTCGTAGCGGGAGGCTATCCTACAATGAGCAGTTCTTC.

J is TRBJ1-1 and V is TRBV28; TRBD1 is a possible D gene (5 bases). Germline-derived CDR1 and CDR2 are MDHEN and SYDVKM. V lost 3 bases and J lost 0, with 8 bases in between. The CDR3 totals 14 residues. CDR3 coding DNA: TGTGCCAGCAGTTTGCGGGGGGTGAACACTGAAGCTTTCTTT. This encodes CASSLRGVNTEAFF.

Comment on this clone: This same CDR3 is encoded by further DNA sequences in the sample. The chain couples TRBV6-5 to TRBJ2-7; 12 bases match TRBD1. The CDR3 has 14 residues. The J segment lost 5 bases and the V segment lost 3 bases, leaving 2 bases of the junction unmatched. Germline V CDR1 and CDR2: MNHEY, SVGAGI. The chain's CDR3 is CASSYGTGGDEQYF. CDR3 bases: TGTGCCAGCAGTTATGGGACAGGGGGCGACGAGCAGTACTTC.

The V call is TRBV5-8, the J call TRBJ2-1; D ambiguous. The CDR3 contains 13 residues. V dropped 1 base and J dropped 9 bases, with 11 bases sitting between them. Per the germline V gene, CDR1 is SGHTS and CDR2 is YDEGEE. CDR3 in DNA: TGTGCCAGCAGCTTGTCAGAGCCTCGTGAGCAGTTCTTC. Residues: CASSLSEPREQFF.

The chain couples TRBV27 to TRBJ1-1; perhaps TRBD1 as D (5 bases). Germline V CDR1 and CDR2: MNHEY, SMNVEV (reference sequence). Between the trimmed V and J ends, which lost 1 base and 3 bases, there was a span of 9 bases. The CDR3 covers 14 residues. The CDR3 protein is CASSLLGRDTEAFF. CDR3 nucleotide sequence: TGTGCCAGCAGTTTATTGGGGCGGGACACTGAAGCTTTCTTT.

About this clone: This sample includes further DNA sequences coding for the same CDR3. The chain has TRBV5-4 and TRBJ2-2; the D is unclear. Trimming removed 1 base at V and 6 bases at J, with 1 base between. CDR1 is SGHNT and CDR2 is YYREEE in the germline V gene (reference sequence). The CDR3 length is 11 residues. The CDR3: CASSLSGELFF. The CDR3 region has the DNA TGTGCCAGCAGCTTGTCCGGGGAGCTGTTTTTT.

The chain recombines TRBV11-2 with TRBJ2-5, with no clear D. TRBJ2-7 matches the DNA end more closely, so the J call is doubtful. Germline V gene lookup returns CDR1 SGHAT and CDR2 FQNNGV. CDR3 length: 13 residues. The CDR3 reads CASSLDVSYEQYF. In DNA form, the CDR3 reads TGTGCCAGCAGCTTAGATGTCTCGTACGAGCAGTACTTC.

Only one count was recorded for this clone. The chain employs TRBV7-9 and TRBJ2-1, with 9 positions matching TRBD2. The CDR3 has 19 residues. Per germline, CDR1 SEHNR and CDR2 FQNEAQ (reference sequence). V shed 4 bases, J shed 0 bases, and the junction held 13 bases outside the gene matches. This chain's CDR3 is CASSWAGGELTSSYNEQFF. The CDR3 DNA reads TGTGCCAGCAGCTGGGCGGGAGGGGAGTTGACTAGCTCCTACAATGAGCAGTTCTTC.